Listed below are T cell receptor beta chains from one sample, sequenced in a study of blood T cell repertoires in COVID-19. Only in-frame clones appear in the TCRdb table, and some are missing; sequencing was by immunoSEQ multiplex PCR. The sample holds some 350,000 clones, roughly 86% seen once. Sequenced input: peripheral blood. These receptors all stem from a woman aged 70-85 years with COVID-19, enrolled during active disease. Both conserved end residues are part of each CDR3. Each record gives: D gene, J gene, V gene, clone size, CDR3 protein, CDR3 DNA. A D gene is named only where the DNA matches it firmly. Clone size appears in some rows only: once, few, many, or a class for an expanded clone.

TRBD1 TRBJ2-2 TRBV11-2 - CASSTGTGATGELFF TGTGCCAGCAGCACTGGGACAGGGGCTACCGGGGAGCTGTTTTTT
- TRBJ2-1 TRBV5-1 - CASSPAGSSYNEQFF TGCGCCAGCAGCCCTGCGGGGAGCTCCTACAATGAGCAGTTCTTC
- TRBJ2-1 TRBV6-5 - CASSYTSAAFDEQFF TGTGCCAGCAGTTACACTTCGGCGGCCTTCGATGAGCAGTTCTTC
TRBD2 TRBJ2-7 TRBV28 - CASSLGLAGGYLSYEQYF TGTGCCAGCAGTCTAGGACTAGCGGGGGGGTACCTTTCCTACGAGCAGTACTTC
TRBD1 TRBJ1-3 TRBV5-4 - CASSLVTGGVDTIYF TGTGCCAGCAGCTTGGTGACAGGGGGAGTGGACACCATATATTTT
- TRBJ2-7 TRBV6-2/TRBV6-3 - CASSRDLGAYEQYF TGTGCCAGCAGTCGGGACTTAGGGGCCTACGAGCAGTACTTC
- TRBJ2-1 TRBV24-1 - CATSEGDEQFF TGTGCCACCAGTGAAGGAGATGAGCAGTTCTTC
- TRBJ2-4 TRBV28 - CASSFASRIAKNIQYF TGTGCCAGCAGTTTCGCCTCCAGGATTGCCAAAAACATTCAGTACTTC
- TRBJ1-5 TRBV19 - CASSYNAGSNQPQHF TGTGCCAGTAGTTACAACGCCGGGAGCAATCAGCCCCAGCATTTT
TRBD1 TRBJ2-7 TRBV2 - CASTETQSGTGDEQYF TGTGCCAGCACCGAAACTCAATCCGGGACAGGGGACGAGCAGTACTTC
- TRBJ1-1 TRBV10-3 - CAISGGTTEAFF TGTGCCATCAGTGGGGGGACAACTGAAGCTTTCTTT
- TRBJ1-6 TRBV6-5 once CASSRYKGGNSPLHF TGTGCCAGCAGCCGGTATAAGGGAGGAAATTCACCCCTCCACTTT
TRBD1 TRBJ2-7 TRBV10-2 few CASSLNRGVGYEQYF TGCGCCAGCAGTCTCAACAGGGGTGTGGGTTACGAGCAGTACTTC
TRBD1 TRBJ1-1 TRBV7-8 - CASSLGIRDRGNTEAFF TGTGCCAGCAGCTTAGGGATCCGGGACAGGGGAAACACTGAAGCTTTCTTT
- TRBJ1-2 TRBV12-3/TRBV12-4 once CASSLAQEDGYTF TGTGCCAGCAGTTTAGCACAGGAAGATGGCTACACCTTC
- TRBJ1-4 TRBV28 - CASGSRDEKLFF TGTGCCAGCGGGAGTAGGGATGAAAAACTGTTTTTT
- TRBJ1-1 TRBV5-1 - CASSFGGANTEAFF TGCGCCAGCAGCTTTGGAGGGGCGAACACTGAAGCTTTCTTT
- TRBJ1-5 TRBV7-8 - CASSPTGLMGPQHF TGTGCCAGCAGCCCCACAGGGCTAATGGGGCCCCAGCATTTT
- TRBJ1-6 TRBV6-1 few CASSEFARDSPLHF TGTGCCAGCAGTGAATTTGCGCGGGATTCACCCCTCCACTTT
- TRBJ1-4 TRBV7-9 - CASEGGGYEKLFF TGTGCCAGCGAGGGAGGAGGGTATGAAAAACTGTTTTTT
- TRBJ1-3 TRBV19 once CASSHLQISGNTIYF TGTGCCAGTAGTCACCTGCAGATCTCTGGAAACACCATATATTTT
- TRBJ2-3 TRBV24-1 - CATSDPTGLYTDTQYF TGTGCCACCAGTGATCCGACTGGCCTATACACAGATACGCAGTATTTT
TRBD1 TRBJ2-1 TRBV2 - CASSKSGGSEQFF TGTGCCAGCAGCAAATCAGGGGGAAGTGAGCAGTTCTTC
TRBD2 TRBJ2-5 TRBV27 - CASSPRTSGGIQETQYF TGTGCCAGCAGTCCCCGGACTAGCGGGGGCATCCAAGAGACCCAGTACTTC
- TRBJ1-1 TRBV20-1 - CSASMNTEAFF TGCAGTGCTAGCATGAACACTGAAGCTTTCTTT
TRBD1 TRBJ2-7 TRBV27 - CASSSSGTGTYEQYF TGTGCCAGCAGTTCGTCCGGGACAGGGACCTACGAGCAGTACTTC
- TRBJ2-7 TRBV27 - CASSLSGAPPYEQYF TGTGCCAGCAGTTTATCGGGGGCCCCCCCCTACGAGCAGTACTTC
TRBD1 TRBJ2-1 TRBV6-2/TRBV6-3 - CASSYSRSRDREHNEQFF TGTGCCAGCAGTTACTCGAGGTCCCGGGACAGGGAACACAATGAGCAGTTCTTC
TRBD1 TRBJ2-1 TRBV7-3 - CASSLVQGAYNEQFF TGTGCCAGCAGCCTAGTCCAGGGGGCGTACAATGAGCAGTTCTTC
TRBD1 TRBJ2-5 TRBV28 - CASSFRSLKDRGFQETQYF TGTGCCAGCAGTTTCCGATCATTAAAGGACAGGGGTTTCCAAGAGACCCAGTACTTC
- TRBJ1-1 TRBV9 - CASSVGSSTNTEAFF TGTGCCAGCAGCGTAGGCTCGTCGACAAACACTGAAGCTTTCTTT
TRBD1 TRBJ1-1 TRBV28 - CASSLYVQGGAEAFF TGTGCCAGCAGTTTATACGTTCAGGGGGGCGCTGAAGCTTTCTTT
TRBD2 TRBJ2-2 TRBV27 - CASSFRLAGGLGTGELFF TGTGCCAGCAGTTTCCGACTAGCGGGGGGGCTGGGCACCGGGGAGCTGTTTTTT
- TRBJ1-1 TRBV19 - CATKGGERGTEAFF TGTGCCACCAAGGGGGGGGAACGGGGAACTGAAGCTTTCTTT
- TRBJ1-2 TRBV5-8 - CASAPTGGYGYTF TGTGCCAGCGCCCCAACGGGGGGCTATGGCTACACCTTC
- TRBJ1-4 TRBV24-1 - CATSDSGSEVEKLFF TGTGCCACCAGTGACTCCGGGTCAGAAGTTGAAAAACTGTTTTTT
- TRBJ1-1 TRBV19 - CASKMGPLGQLTEAFF TGTGCCAGTAAAATGGGTCCCCTAGGACAGCTCACTGAAGCTTTCTTT
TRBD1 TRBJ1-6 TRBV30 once CAWSVLVRQGFYNSPLHF TGTGCCTGGAGTGTACTTGTTCGACAGGGATTCTATAATTCACCCCTCCACTTT
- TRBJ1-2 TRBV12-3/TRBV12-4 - CASSLFINYGYTF TGTGCCAGCAGTTTGTTTATTAACTATGGCTACACCTTC